In this sample, the clone carrying this T cell receptor beta chain turned up a few times. Antigen: not known. This sample stems from a study of identical twins. The study, taken as a whole, reports: Memory repertoires lacked the insertion deficit that abundant cord blood beta clonotypes showed.

Everyone who donated was a healthy Caucasian. Germline-derived CDR1 and CDR2 are DFQATT and SNEGSKA (reference sequence). With 0 bases clipped from V and 5 bases from J, the junction kept 4 bases outside the gene matches. The CDR3 consists of 15 residues. Template switching added a universal primer binding site, and final cDNA carried unique molecular identifiers. From the 5' RACE reads, TCRdb called clonotypes with MiXCR, one entry per CDR3 protein. Of around 340,000 distinct CDR3 sequences in the sample, 9% to 15% are singletons; the top ten hold about 7%. These data were also filed under a second study, of yellow fever vaccine responses in identical twins. This second report adds: Twins reportedly had a vaccine T cell response that seemed partly convergent, partly personalized.

V and J are TRBV20-1 and TRBJ2-1, with 10 bases that match TRBD1. Sequenced sample: CD8+ T cells sorted from blood. The sequence derives from a woman aged 18-35 years in good health. CDR3 protein: CSAREGQGVNNEQFF. Written as DNA, the CDR3 is TGCAGTGCTAGAGAAGGACAGGGGGTAAACAATGAGCAGTTCTTC.